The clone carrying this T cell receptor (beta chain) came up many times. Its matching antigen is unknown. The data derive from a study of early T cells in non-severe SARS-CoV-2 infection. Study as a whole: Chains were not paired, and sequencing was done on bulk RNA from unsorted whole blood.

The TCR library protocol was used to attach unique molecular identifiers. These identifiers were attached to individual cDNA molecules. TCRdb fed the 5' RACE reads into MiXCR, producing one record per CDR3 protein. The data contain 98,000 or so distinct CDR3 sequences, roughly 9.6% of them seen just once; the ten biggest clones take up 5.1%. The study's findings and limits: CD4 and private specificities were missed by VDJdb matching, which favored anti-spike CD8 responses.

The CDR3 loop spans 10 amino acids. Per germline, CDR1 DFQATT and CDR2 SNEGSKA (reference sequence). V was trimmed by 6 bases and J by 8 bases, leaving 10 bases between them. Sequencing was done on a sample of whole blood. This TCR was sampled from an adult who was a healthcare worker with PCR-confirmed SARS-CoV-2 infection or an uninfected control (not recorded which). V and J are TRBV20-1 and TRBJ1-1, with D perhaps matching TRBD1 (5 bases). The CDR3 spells CSADTGEAFF. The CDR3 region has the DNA TGCAGTGCAGATACAGGCGAAGCTTTCTTT.